Listed below are T cell receptor beta chains from one sample, sequenced in a study of tumor-infiltrating lymphocytes in primary liver carcinoma. TCRdb fed the multiplex PCR reads into MiXCR, producing one record per CDR3 protein. This table has 330,000 or so distinct CDR3 sequences, almost 65% appearing once. Source material: peripheral blood. These receptors were taken from a middle-aged man with primary liver carcinoma and hepatitis B virus infection. Each CDR3 is given with its conserved first and last residue. D genes are given only for firm matches. Expanded clones are given a class, and other clones once, few, many or no size at all.

D gene	V gene	J gene	clone size	CDR3 DNA	CDR3 protein
NA	TRBV10-3	TRBJ1-5	once	TGTGCCATCAGTGAGTCGTTGGCTACAGATACGCAGCATTTT	CAISESLATDTQHF
NA	TRBV11-2	TRBJ1-4	NA	TGTGCCAGCAGCTGGACTCCAGGAGGAACAAATGAAAAACTATTTTTT	CASSWTPGGTNEKLFF
TRBD1	TRBV6-2/TRBV6-3	TRBJ2-7	many	TGTGCCAGCAGTTACCGGGGCAGGGGGCTTACCTACGAGCAGTACTTC	CASSYRGRGLTYEQYF
NA	TRBV5-1	TRBJ1-1	once	TGCGCCAGCAGCTTGGATCCTTTTACAGAAACGGGAGCTTTCTTT	CASSLDPFTETGAFF
TRBD2	TRBV28	TRBJ2-2	once	TGTGCCAGCAGCCAGGGAGGGAACACCTGGGAGCTGTTTTTT	CASSQGGNTWELFF
TRBD2	TRBV7-9	TRBJ2-1	NA	TGTGCCAGCAGCTTTCTTCATTCGGGGCCCGAGCGGGAGGTTTACAATGAGCAGTCCTTC	CASSFLHSGPEREVYNEQSF
NA	TRBV11-1	TRBJ2-6	NA	TGTGCCAGCAACTTAAACGGCGGCGCTGGGGCCAACGTCCTGACTTTT	CASNLNGGAGANVLTF
TRBD2	TRBV7-3	TRBJ2-3	NA	TGTGCCAGCAGGGCTAGCGGGAGCGGAACAGATACGCAGTATTTT	CASRASGSGTDTQYF
NA	TRBV12-3/TRBV12-4	TRBJ1-5	many	TGTGCCAGCAGTCCCCCCCTGTCCAGCAATCAGCCCCAGCATTTT	CASSPPLSSNQPQHF
NA	TRBV6-1	TRBJ2-6	NA	TGTACCAGCAACCCACGCTCTGGGGCCAACGTCATGAGTTTC	CTSNPRSGANVMSF
NA	TRBV5-1	TRBJ2-5	NA	TGCACCAGCAGCGTCGGACGGACTCAAGAGACCCAGTACTTC	CTSSVGRTQETQYF
TRBD1	TRBV10-1	TRBJ2-3	NA	TGCGCCAGCAACACGGGACAGAGCACAGATACGCAGTATTTT	CASNTGQSTDTQYF
NA	TRBV5-6	TRBJ1-5	NA	TGTGCCAGCAGCAAGCAGGGCACAGGCAATCAGCCCCAGCATTTT	CASSKQGTGNQPQHF
TRBD2	TRBV11-2	TRBJ2-7	large	TGTGCCAGCAGCTTAGTTTGGAGCGGGAGATCCTACGAGCAGTACTTC	CASSLVWSGRSYEQYF
NA	TRBV10-3	TRBJ2-2	NA	TGTGCCATCAGTACTGAGACGGGGATGAGAAACACCGGGGAGCCGTTTTTT	CAISTETGMRNTGEPFF
NA	TRBV6-5	TRBJ2-3	few	TGTGCCAGTCACAGGGCGTCTAGCACAGATACGCAGTATTTT	CASHRASSTDTQYF
NA	TRBV11-2	TRBJ1-1	NA	TGTGTCAGCAGCTTCGGGGGACCTTACACTGAAGCTTTCTTT	CVSSFGGPYTEAFF
TRBD2	TRBV12-3/TRBV12-4	TRBJ2-1	few	TGTGCCAGCAGAGAAACCCCTAGCGGATACAATGAGCAGTTCTTC	CASRETPSGYNEQFF
NA	TRBV10-2	TRBJ1-5	few	TGCGCCAGCAGTGAGGCGTCAGGGAATCAGCCCCAGCATTTT	CASSEASGNQPQHF
NA	TRBV11-2	TRBJ1-5	NA	TGTGCCAGCAGCTCGAACAAGGGTAGCAATCAGCCCCAGCATTTT	CASSSNKGSNQPQHF
NA	TRBV5-1	TRBJ2-7	NA	TGCGCCAGCAGCTTGTCCTGGGACCGCGAGGTCAACGAGCAGTACTTC	CASSLSWDREVNEQYF
TRBD2	TRBV6-1	TRBJ2-1	few	TGTGCCAGCAGTGAGAGGACTAGCGGGGGGGACAGTGAGCAGTTCTTC	CASSERTSGGDSEQFF
NA	TRBV10-3	TRBJ1-5	NA	TGTGCCATCATCGAAGTGTCCCAGCCCCAGCATTTT	CAIIEVSQPQHF
NA	TRBV5-1	TRBJ1-2	few	TGCGCCAGCAGCTTGGAGGGGGAGCAGCCGAGCTATGGCTACACCTTC	CASSLEGEQPSYGYTF
TRBD2	TRBV11-2	TRBJ2-7	NA	TGCGCCAGCAGCGGACTAGCGGGGGGCGGGCAGTACTTC	CASSGLAGGGQYF
NA	TRBV30	TRBJ2-2	NA	TGTGCCTGGAGAAGAGGTACTAACACCGGGGAGCTGTTTTTT	CAWRRGTNTGELFF